What follows describes a single TCR beta chain. The source of the sample is a study of somatic mutations in cytotoxic T cells in rheumatoid arthritis. V lost 3 bases, J lost 1 base, and 4 bases lay in between. The length of the CDR3 is 13 residues. Germline loops: CDR1 MDHEN, CDR2 SYDVKM. Measured with immunoSEQ multiplex PCR; TCRdb has only the in-frame clones, and not every one. Altogether fewer than 25,000 clones are present, around 79% being singletons, with the ten largest covering more than 9%. The specimen sequenced was CD8+ T cells sorted from blood. This chain connects TRBV28 to TRBJ1-5; D call uncertain. This TCR derives from a woman aged 50 to 60 in good health. The CDR3, as DNA: TGTGCCAGCAGTTTTTTCAGCAATCAGCCCCAGCATTTT. This translates into CASSFFSNQPQHF.